Presented here are 25 T cell receptor beta chains from one specimen sequenced in a study of T cell clones after liver transplantation. Sequencing was performed with immunoSEQ multiplex PCR; in TCRdb, only in-frame clones are kept and a portion is missing. The table lists 45,000 to 60,000 clones, about 70% of them singletons. The material was CD4+ T cells from blood, obtained at the 22-month timepoint. These receptors were collected from a human patient who received a liver transplant. The T cells may come from the graft donor.

The rearrangement joins TRBV5-1 to TRBJ2-3; D gene unclear. The CDR3 totals 15 residues. The V gene lost 0 bases and the J gene lost 0 bases, with 8 bases spanning the gap. Looked up from germline, CDR1 is SGHRS and CDR2 is YFSETQ. The CDR3 protein is CASSLDATSTDTQYF. The CDR3 coding sequence is TGCGCCAGCAGCTTGGACGCGACTAGCACAGATACGCAGTATTTT. The entire variable domain, with the rest obtained from reference TRBV5-1 and TRBJ2-3, is as follows: KAGVTQTPRYLIKTRGQQVTLSCSPISGHRSVSWYQQTPGQGLQFLFEYFSETQRNKGNFPGRFSGRQFSNSRSEMNVSTLELGDSALYLCASSLDATSTDTQYFGPGTRLTVL.

This clone came up a few times. This chain links TRBV6-5 with TRBJ2-7; no firm D call. V shed 6 bases and J shed 7 bases, with 10 bases lying between them. Germline CDR1 is MNHEY and CDR2 is SVGAGI. CDR3 length: 11 residues. This CDR3 reads CASRQTKEQYF. The CDR3 nucleotides read TGTGCCAGCAGGCAGACCAAAGAGCAGTACTTC.

In its sample, this clone was seen a few times. The J gene is TRBJ1-1, the V gene TRBV9; D remains unclear. This CDR3 has 13 amino acids. Germline CDR1 is SGDLS and CDR2 is YYNGEE. The V and J ends lost 0 bases and 4 bases respectively, with 7 bases between them. CDR3 residues: CASSVGSGTEAFF. In DNA form, the CDR3 reads TGTGCCAGCAGCGTAGGTTCGGGCACTGAAGCTTTCTTT.

The chain links TRBV4-1 to TRBJ2-7, with D uncertain. The germline gives CDR1 MGHRA, CDR2 YSYEKL. Trimming left V 2 bases short and J 1 base short, with 15 bases between. The CDR3 totals 16 residues. DNA for the CDR3: TGCGCCAGCAGCCAAAATGCTTACCAGGAATCCTACGAGCAGTACTTC. Translation gives CASSQNAYQESYEQYF.

This rearrangement joins TRBV19 to TRBJ1-2; the D is unclear. This CDR3 spans 14 amino acids. Trimming shortened V by 5 bases and J by 4 bases, and 14 bases separated the two germline ends. Germline V lookup: CDR1 LNHDA, CDR2 SQIVND (reference sequence). CDR3 coding DNA: TGTGCCAGTAGTGGCCGGGAACGGAGCTATGGCTACACCTTC. Amino acids: CASSGRERSYGYTF. Variable domain in full (rest from reference TRBV19 and TRBJ1-2): DGGITQSPKYLFRKEGQNVTLSCEQNLNHDAMYWYRQDPGQGLRLIYYSQIVNDFQKGDIAEGYSVSREKKESFPLTVTSAQKNPTAFYLCASSGRERSYGYTFGSGTRLTVV.

J is TRBJ2-2 and V is TRBV27, with D unresolved. With 6 bases removed from V and 2 bases from J, the gap between germline ends came to 7 bases. The CDR3 contains 13 residues. Germline CDR1 is MNHEY and CDR2 is SMNVEV (reference sequence). CDR3: CASRSLNTGELFF. The CDR3 coding sequence is TGTGCCAGCAGATCTTTAAACACCGGGGAGCTGTTTTTT.

The gene calls are TRBV7-3 and TRBJ2-3; D not certain. Trimming pared 0 bases from V and 6 bases from J, leaving 10 bases between. From germline, CDR1 is SGHTA and CDR2 FQGTGA. The CDR3 consists of 14 residues. CDR3 nucleotide sequence: TGTGCCAGCAGCTTAACTCAGGCCGGGGATACGCAGTATTTT. Encoded protein: CASSLTQAGDTQYF.

The genes are TRBV28 and TRBJ1-2; no reliable D call. The V and J ends lost 5 bases and 0 bases respectively, with 10 bases between them. This CDR3 is built from 14 residues. Germline assignment: CDR1 MDHEN and CDR2 SYDVKM. The CDR3 DNA reads as TGTGCCAGCAGTCGGACCTCCACTAACTATGGCTACACCTTC. This sequence encodes CASSRTSTNYGYTF.

As concerns this clone: The sample holds other DNA sequences that translate to the same CDR3. The chain employs TRBV28 and TRBJ1-2, with D tentatively TRBD1 (5 bases). In germline, CDR1 is MDHEN, CDR2 SYDVKM. Trimming cost V 2 bases and J 5 bases, with 9 bases left between them. The CDR3 length is 13 residues. The CDR3 sequence: CASSLPQGYGYTF. Here the CDR3 DNA reads TGTGCCAGCAGTTTACCCCAGGGTTATGGCTACACCTTC.

V is TRBV30 and J is TRBJ2-7, with D perhaps matching TRBD1 or TRBD2 (5 bases each). Trimming took 0 bases from V and 8 from J, leaving 14 bases between them. Per the germline V gene, CDR1 is GTSNPN and CDR2 is SVGIG (reference sequence). The CDR3 extends over 13 amino acids. For the CDR3, the DNA is TGTGCCTGGAGTGTAGGGCAGGGAGACAAGCAGTACTTC. Its translation: CAWSVGQGDKQYF.

This clone was counted once. The chain uses TRBV19 and TRBJ2-2; TRBD2 agrees at 7 bases. This CDR3 is 16 amino acids long. Germline V lookup: CDR1 LNHDA, CDR2 SQIVND (reference sequence). With 1 base clipped from V and 6 bases from J, the junction kept 8 bases outside the gene matches. The CDR3 DNA is TGTGCCAGTAGTATAGGGTCCGGACTAGGTGCCGGGGAGCTGTTTTTT. This codes for CASSIGSGLGAGELFF.

The J gene is TRBJ1-2, the V gene TRBV6-5, with D unresolved. This CDR3 contains 14 residues. V gave up 0 bases and J gave up 2 bases, with 7 bases separating them. The V gene's germline CDR1 is MNHEY and CDR2 SVGAGI. The DNA for the CDR3 is TGTGCCAGCAGTTACTCAAGCAAGAACTATGGCTACACCTTC. It codes for CASSYSSKNYGYTF.

The V gene is TRBV2, the J gene TRBJ1-4; D is perhaps TRBD1 (5 bases). The CDR3 spans 13 residues. CDR1 SNHLY and CDR2 FYNNEI come from the germline V gene. Deletions cut 0 bases from V and 8 bases from J, with 7 bases between. The CDR3 sequence is CASSEARGEKLFF. The CDR3 region has the DNA TGTGCCAGCAGTGAAGCGCGGGGCGAAAAACTGTTTTTT.

This sequence joins TRBV7-3 and TRBJ2-3; D ambiguous. V lost 5 bases, J lost 4 bases, and 10 bases lay in between. This CDR3 region has 13 residues. In germline, CDR1 is SGHTA, CDR2 FQGTGA. CDR3 amino acids: CASSRSPPDTQYF. CDR3 DNA: TGTGCCAGCAGCCGTAGCCCCCCAGATACGCAGTATTTT.

This clone is a singleton in its sample. For the CDR3, the DNA is TGTGCCAGCAGCTTACGGGGTGACGAAAAACTGTTTTTT. Amino acid sequence: CASSLRGDEKLFF. The V and J genes are TRBV7-8 and TRBJ1-4; D is unresolved. Germline V CDR1 and CDR2: SGHVS, FQNEAQ. V shed 2 bases and J shed 8 bases, with 9 bases lying between them. CDR3 size: 13 residues. The variable domain in full, with the rest retrieved from reference TRBV7-8 and TRBJ1-4, is GAGVSQSPRYKVAKRGQDVALRCDPISGHVSLFWYQQALGQGPEFLTYFQNEAQLDKSGLPSDRFFAERPEGSVSTLKIQRTQQEDSAVYLCASSLRGDEKLFFGSGTQLSVL.

The J gene is TRBJ1-4, the V gene TRBV25-1; possibly TRBD1 for D (5 bases). This CDR3 is 14 amino acids long. In germline, CDR1 is MGHDK, CDR2 SYGVNS. The ends were cut back, 8 bases at V and 5 bases at J, with 15 bases in the middle. The CDR3 nucleotides are TGTGCCAGCTCGCAAGTAGGGGTAAATGAAAAACTGTTTTTT. It specifies CASSQVGVNEKLFF.

This clone turned up a few times. The chain combines TRBV10-3 with TRBJ2-7, with D possibly TRBD1 on 5 matching bases. The CDR3 contains 11 residues. Trimming pared 4 bases from V and 4 bases from J, leaving 5 bases between. Germline CDR1 reads ENHRY; CDR2 reads SYGVKD. The CDR3 nucleotides are TGTGCCATCAGTGGACAGTACGAGCAGTACTTC. Translating it yields CAISGQYEQYF.

J is TRBJ1-1 and V is TRBV7-8, with D possibly matching TRBD1 (5 bases). This CDR3 has 15 residues. The germline CDR1 and CDR2 sequences are SGHVS and FQNEAQ. Between the trimmed V and J ends, which lost 5 bases and 6 bases, there was a span of 19 bases. DNA for the CDR3: TGTGCCAGCAGCCCCCCCCCAGGGAGAATTGCTGAAGCTTTCTTT. Translating it yields CASSPPPGRIAEAFF.

A single count supports this clone. This sequence joins TRBV9 and TRBJ1-6; D remains unclear. From germline, CDR1 is SGDLS and CDR2 YYNGEE. Trimming left V 4 bases short and J 9 bases short, with 17 bases between. CDR3 length: 15 residues. The CDR3 region has the DNA TGTGCCAGCAGCCCTTCCCCTCCCGTAGGTTCACCCCTCCACTTT. Translated: CASSPSPPVGSPLHF.

The chain links TRBV30 to TRBJ1-2, with TRBD1 matching over 9 bases. V dropped 4 bases and J dropped 4; count of bases not matched to a gene: 4. CDR3 length: 13 residues. The germline CDR1 and CDR2 sequences are GTSNPN and SVGIG (reference sequence). CDR3 nucleotides: TGTGCCTGGATGGGACAGGGTGGCTATGGCTACACCTTC. Protein: CAWMGQGGYGYTF.

This chain uses TRBV7-8 with TRBJ1-3, with D perhaps TRBD1 (6 bases). Germline V gives CDR1 SGHVS, CDR2 FQNEAQ. CDR3 length: 16 amino acids. V lost 5 bases and J lost 0, with 14 bases in between. The DNA for the CDR3 is TGTGCCAGCAGCCCGCGCGAGGGGGACTCTGGAAACACCATATATTTT. Protein: CASSPREGDSGNTIYF.

The rearrangement links TRBV7-2 to TRBJ2-7; TRBD1 aligns across 9 bases. The CDR3 is made up of 14 amino acids. Trimming at V came to 1 base and at J to 7 bases, leaving 5 bases not matched to a gene. Per the germline V gene, CDR1 is SGHTA and CDR2 is FQGNSA. CDR3 amino acids: CASSLGLGQGEQYF. CDR3 DNA sequence: TGTGCCAGCAGCTTAGGTTTGGGACAGGGAGAGCAGTACTTC.

The chain links TRBV9 to TRBJ2-7; D not certain. CDR3 length: 13 residues. V was cut by 1 base and J by 4 bases, with 9 bases left in between. Germline V gene data show CDR1 as SGDLS and CDR2 as YYNGEE. The chain's CDR3 is CASSVKTPYEQYF. The CDR3 region has the DNA TGTGCCAGCAGCGTAAAGACACCTTACGAGCAGTACTTC. The full variable domain, rest sourced from reference TRBV9 and TRBJ2-7, is DSGVTQTPKHLITATGQRVTLRCSPRSGDLSVYWYQQSLDQGLQFLIQYYNGEERAKGNILERFSAQQFPDLHSELNLSSLELGDSALYFCASSVKTPYEQYFGPGTRLTVT.

V usage is TRBV28 and J usage is TRBJ1-2, with TRBD1 matching over 7 bases. Germline V gene sequence: CDR1 MDHEN, CDR2 SYDVKM. After removal of 6 bases from V and 6 bases from J, the junction contained 7 bases not matched to a gene. The CDR3 contains 13 residues. The CDR3 coding sequence is TGTGCCAGCAGGCCGGGACAGCCTCATGGCTACACCTTC. Encoded protein: CASRPGQPHGYTF.

This sequence joins TRBV4-1 and TRBJ2-1; 11 nucleotides match TRBD2. V lost 0 bases, J lost 9 bases, and 10 bases stayed unmatched. CDR1 is MGHRA and CDR2 is YSYEKL in the germline V gene. The CDR3 loop spans 17 amino acids. The CDR3 DNA follows: TGCGCCAGCAGCCAAGAACTGAGGACTAGCGGGCCGTTTGAGCAGTTCTTC. It translates to CASSQELRTSGPFEQFF.